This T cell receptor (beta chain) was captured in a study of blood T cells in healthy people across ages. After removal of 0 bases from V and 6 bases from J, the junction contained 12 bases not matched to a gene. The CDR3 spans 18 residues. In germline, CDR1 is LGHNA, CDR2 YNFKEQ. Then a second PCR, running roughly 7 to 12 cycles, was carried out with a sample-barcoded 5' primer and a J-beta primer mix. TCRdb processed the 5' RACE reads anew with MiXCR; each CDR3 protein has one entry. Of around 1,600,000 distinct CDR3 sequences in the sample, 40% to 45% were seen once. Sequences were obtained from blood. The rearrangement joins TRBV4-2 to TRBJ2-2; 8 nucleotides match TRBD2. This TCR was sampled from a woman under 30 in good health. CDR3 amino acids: CASSQDRGGLAQSGELFF. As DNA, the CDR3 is TGTGCCAGCAGCCAAGATAGGGGAGGACTAGCTCAATCCGGGGAGCTGTTTTTT.